This T cell receptor beta chain was obtained from a study of monozygotic twins with inflammatory bowel disease. As to this clonotype: Its specificity is not known.

TCRalpha and TCRbeta cDNA went through two nested PCRs of approximately 16 and 10 cycles. From its re-call of the 5' RACE reads, TCRdb lists each CDR3 protein once, without DNA. The table lists about 110,000 distinct CDR3 sequences. The CDR3 contains 16 residues. Germline lookup yields CDR1 DFQATT and CDR2 SNEGSKA (reference sequence). Whole blood supplied total RNA, and T cells were not sorted. Study-level points and caveats: IBD patients, compared with healthy twins, shared fewer clonotypes with others (especially with disease activity). Resolution of different T cell subtypes was not achieved.

This TCR was recovered from a human donor with ulcerative colitis or Crohn's disease, or a healthy co-twin of an affected twin (not recorded which). Sequences were obtained from blood. The J gene is TRBJ1-3, the V gene TRBV20-1; TCRdb calls TRBD1, which cannot be checked without DNA. The CDR3 loop reads CSARDPGQGTGNTIYF.